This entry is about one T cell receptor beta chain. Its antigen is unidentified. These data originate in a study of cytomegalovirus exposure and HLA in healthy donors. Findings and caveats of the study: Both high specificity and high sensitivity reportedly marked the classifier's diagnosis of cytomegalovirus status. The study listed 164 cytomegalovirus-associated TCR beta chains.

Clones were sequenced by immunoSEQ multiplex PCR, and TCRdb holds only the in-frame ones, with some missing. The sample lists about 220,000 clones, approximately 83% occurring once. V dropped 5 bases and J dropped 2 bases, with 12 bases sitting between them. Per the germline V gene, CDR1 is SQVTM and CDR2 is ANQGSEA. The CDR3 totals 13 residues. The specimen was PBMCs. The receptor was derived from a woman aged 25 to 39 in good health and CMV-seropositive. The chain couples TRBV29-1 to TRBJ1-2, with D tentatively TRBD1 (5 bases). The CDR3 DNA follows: TGCAGCGTTAGGGGTATTTTCAACTATGGCTACACCTTC. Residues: CSVRGIFNYGYTF.